This TCR beta chain was identified in a study of human T cells and chemical hapten exposure. The ends were cut back, 2 bases at V and 6 bases at J, with 8 bases in the middle. Germline loops: CDR1 MNHNS, CDR2 SASEGT. This CDR3 is 14 amino acids long. In the original workflow: 95,638 TCRs per sample was the median, with a range of 23,224 to 690,600. TCRdb passed the RACE reads through MiXCR, listing each CDR3 protein once. These V and J calls derive from TCRdb rather than the authors' analysis. The sample gives more than 65,000 distinct CDR3 sequences, approximately 8% of which show up once; approximately 1.5% is in the top ten. This clonotype was counted at least ten times. Time point of the sample: patch test 1, 2 weeks after DPC sensitization. Stated treatment: therapeutic diphenylcyclopropenone sensitization with weekly scalp DPC. Samples of blood were obtained prior to the application of each patch test.

This clonotype originated in a woman in her 30s with alopecia areata. Some clones in this sample may be carry-over from other donors' samples. The chain links TRBV6-1 to TRBJ1-6, with D possibly matching TRBD1 (5 bases). The sequencing here drew on whole blood, taken in connection with sensitization to the hapten diphenylcyclopropenone (DPC). CDR3 amino acids: CASSEPGLNSPLHF. The CDR3 DNA reads as TGTGCCAGCAGTGAACCGGGGCTTAATTCACCCCTCCACTTT.